The 21 T cell receptor beta chains listed next were all sequenced from one sample in a study (dated by TCRdb to about 2015). Preparation of the library involved 5' RACE. This sample was sequenced with an Illumina MiSeq. Using fastp at Q25 and MiXCR, TCRdb reprocessed the public reads and kept productive beta chains. Rows merge per CDR3 protein into single entries with the most common DNA and genes. The sample has fewer than 80,000 distinct CDR3 sequences on record, 22% of them singletons. Of the sample, 2.5% to 3% falls within the top ten clones. Sequencing used memory CD4+ T cells sorted from a lymph node. The intended sense of this specimen's cell subset or site label: memory CD4+ T cells, CD4+CD45RO+CD25-. The receptors come from a female donor with breast cancer.

V is TRBV12-3 or TRBV12-4 and J is TRBJ1-5; the D is unclear. V was shortened by 5 bases and J by 0 bases, with 5 bases between the two germline ends. The CDR3 runs to 13 residues. CDR3 loop: CASSGNSNQPQHF. CDR3 coding DNA: TGTGCCAGCAGTGGAAATAGCAATCAGCCCCAGCATTTT.

This chain connects TRBV20-1 to TRBJ2-5; tentative D call: TRBD2 (7 bases). V lost 3 bases and J lost 11, with 16 bases in between. The CDR3 contains 12 residues. Germline CDR1 is DFQATT and CDR2 is SNEGSKA (reference sequence). CDR3 in amino acids: CSASGAGAAQYF. The CDR3 coding sequence is TGCAGTGCTAGTGGTGCGGGGGCAGCGCAGTACTTC.

This clonotype was seen more than once but under ten times. The CDR3 sequence: CASSPPRGSGELFF. The CDR3 DNA reads as TGTGCCAGCAGTCCCCCAAGGGGGTCCGGGGAGCTGTTTTTT. The chain recombines TRBV28 with TRBJ2-2, with D possibly TRBD1 on 6 matching bases. CDR3 size: 14 residues. V lost 5 bases to trimming and J lost 6 bases, with 13 bases between them. The germline V gene encodes CDR1 MDHEN and CDR2 SYDVKM.

In its sample, this clonotype was seen many times. The chain links TRBV20-1 to TRBJ1-1; no firm D call. The CDR3 runs to 12 residues. Trimming left V 5 bases short and J 3 bases short, with 10 bases between. Germline V gene data show CDR1 as DFQATT and CDR2 as SNEGSKA (reference sequence). The CDR3 DNA is TGCAGTGCTGCTAGGCCGCACACTGAAGCTTTCTTT. It yields the protein CSAARPHTEAFF.

Only a few counts were recorded for this clonotype. A single base separates this from a much larger clone, so it may be a read error. V is TRBV7-8 and J is TRBJ1-1; D is uncertain. V lost 4 bases to trimming and J lost 4 bases, with 10 bases between them. The CDR3 contains 13 residues. The V gene's germline CDR1 is SGHVS and CDR2 FQNEAQ. The CDR3 reads CASSSQPSTEAFF. The CDR3 nucleotides are TGTGCCAGCAGCTCGCAGCCGAGCACTGAAGCTTTCTTT.

The sample holds many counts of this clonotype. This chain connects TRBV6-1 to TRBJ1-5; D is possibly TRBD1 (5 bases). Trimming pared 1 base from V and 4 bases from J, leaving 11 bases between. Germline CDR1 reads MNHNS; CDR2 reads SASEGT. The length of the CDR3 is 15 residues. As DNA, the CDR3 is TGTGCCAGCAGTGAAGTTGGGGCAGGGAATCAGCCCCAGCATTTT. It codes for CASSEVGAGNQPQHF.

This clonotype turned up a few times. V usage is TRBV5-1 and J usage is TRBJ1-2; D ambiguous. V lost 4 bases and J lost 4, with 17 bases in between. Germline CDR1 reads SGHRS; CDR2 reads YFSETQ. The CDR3 length is 15 residues. In DNA, the CDR3 is TGCGCCAGCAGCGCTGACCTGGCGGGCAGCTATGGCTACACCTTC. Translation gives CASSADLAGSYGYTF. The complete variable domain, with remaining parts taken from reference TRBV5-1 and TRBJ1-2, reads KAGVTQTPRYLIKTRGQQVTLSCSPISGHRSVSWYQQTPGQGLQFLFEYFSETQRNKGNFPGRFSGRQFSNSRSEMNVSTLELGDSALYLCASSADLAGSYGYTFGSGTRLTVV.

A remark on this clonotype: Germline is not matched at one junction end, which may reflect a read error. The V call is TRBV11-2, the J call TRBJ2-1; 12 bases match TRBD2. Germline values: CDR1 SGHAT, CDR2 FQNNGV. The CDR3 is made up of 15 amino acids. CDR3 residues: CASSPGLAGYNEQLF. The CDR3 DNA reads TGTGCCAGCAGCCCCGGACTAGCGGGATACAATGAGCAGCTCTTC.

This clonotype was detected many times. The chain uses TRBV28 and TRBJ1-2; possibly TRBD1 for D (5 bases). V lost 6 bases, J lost 0 bases, and 14 bases lay in between. The germline V gene encodes CDR1 MDHEN and CDR2 SYDVKM. This CDR3 is built from 15 residues. The CDR3, as DNA: TGTGCCAGCAGAACAGGCGGTGGGTCTAACTATGGCTACACCTTC. Protein: CASRTGGGSNYGYTF.

The chain has TRBV6-2 or TRBV6-3 and TRBJ2-3; possibly TRBD1 or TRBD2 for D (5 bases each). The CDR3 extends over 15 amino acids. Germline V gene data show CDR1 as MNHEY and CDR2 as SVGEGT. V dropped 6 bases and J dropped 0 bases, with 13 bases sitting between them. CDR3 loop: CASRAGTSSTDTQYF. CDR3 DNA sequence: TGTGCCAGCAGAGCCGGGACGTCCAGCACAGATACGCAGTATTTT.

Concerning this clonotype: Given the absence of the conserved phenylalanine or tryptophan at the CDR3 end, a read error is likely. The CDR3 loop reads CASSSVAGVRGEQFL. Written as DNA, the CDR3 is TGTGCCAGCAGCTCCGTAGCGGGAGTGCGTGGTGAGCAGTTCCTC. The chain links TRBV7-2 to TRBJ2-1; 9 bases match TRBD2. Trimming cost V 4 bases and J 9 bases; bases outside gene matches: 10. The CDR3 runs to 15 residues. Germline-derived CDR1 and CDR2 are SGHTA and FQGNSA.

V is TRBV20-1 and J is TRBJ2-1, with TRBD2 matching over 9 bases. The CDR3 totals 15 residues. Germline CDR1 is DFQATT and CDR2 is SNEGSKA (reference sequence). Trimming removed 3 bases from V and 4 bases from J; junction bases left unmatched: 7. CDR3 sequence: CSASKGGRAYNEQFF. In DNA, the CDR3 is TGCAGTGCTAGTAAGGGCGGGAGGGCGTACAATGAGCAGTTCTTC.

This clonotype was counted at least ten times. The chain links TRBV5-5 to TRBJ1-1; D ambiguous. Germline loops: CDR1 SGHKS, CDR2 YYEKEE (reference sequence). Trimming took off 4 bases at V and 7 bases at J, with 17 bases between the two ends. The CDR3 covers 14 residues. The CDR3 coding sequence is TGTGCCAGCAGCGTTGGGTTGTCGGATGGTGAAGCTTTCTTT. This translates into CASSVGLSDGEAFF.

The V gene is TRBV7-3, the J gene TRBJ2-1; a weak D match, TRBD2 (6 bases). V dropped 1 base and J dropped 6 bases, with 19 bases sitting between them. CDR3 length equals 17 residues. CDR1 and CDR2 from the germline V gene are SGHTA and FQGTGA. CDR3 amino acids: CASSLSHVRRGPNEQFF. The CDR3 coding sequence is TGTGCCAGCAGCTTAAGTCACGTACGGCGGGGACCCAATGAGCAGTTCTTC.

This clonotype appeared many times. The J gene is TRBJ2-5, the V gene TRBV28; 15 positions agree with TRBD2. The V and J ends lost 9 bases and 5 bases, in that order; junction bases with no gene match: 4. The CDR3 is 14 amino acids. The germline CDR1 and CDR2 sequences are MDHEN and SYDVKM. The CDR3 here is CASWGTSGRETQYF. Here the CDR3 DNA reads TGTGCCAGTTGGGGGACTAGCGGGAGGGAGACCCAGTACTTC.

Worth noting for this clonotype: Being one base from a much bigger clone, this may be a read error. In this CDR3 the conserved last residue, phenylalanine or tryptophan, is missing, so a read error is likely. V gene TRBV7-9 combines with J gene TRBJ1-2, with D maybe TRBD1 (5 bases). Germline V gene lookup returns CDR1 SEHNR and CDR2 FQNEAQ (reference sequence). The CDR3 contains 13 residues. V lost 5 bases and J lost 2, with 9 bases in between. The DNA of the CDR3 is TGTGCCAGCAGCCCTGACAGAAACTATGGCTACACCTCC. It encodes CASSPDRNYGYTS.

The table lists this clonotype with a few counts. The chain joins TRBV10-3 to TRBJ2-5; D possibly corresponds to TRBD2 (6 bases). The length of the CDR3 is 14 residues. CDR1 and CDR2 (germline): ENHRY, SYGVKD. V lost 10 bases and J lost 5, with 20 bases in between. The CDR3 is CASRTGESGETQYF. In DNA, the CDR3 is TGTGCCAGCCGTACGGGGGAATCGGGGGAGACCCAGTACTTC.

This clonotype occurred many times. The chain combines TRBV18 with TRBJ2-1; the D is unclear. CDR3 length: 14 amino acids. Germline V gene sequence: CDR1 KGHSH, CDR2 LQKENI. The germline V and J ends were trimmed by 4 bases and 5 bases, with 12 bases remaining between them. The CDR3 region has the DNA TGTGCCAGCTCACGGGCTAGAACAGACAATGAGCAGTTCTTC. Protein product: CASSRARTDNEQFF. The full variable domain, completed using reference TRBV18 and TRBJ2-1, is NAGVMQNPRHLVRRRGQEARLRCSPMKGHSHVYWYRQLPEEGLKFMVYLQKENIIDESGMPKERFSAEFPKEGPSILRIQQVVRGDSAAYFCASSRARTDNEQFFGPGTRLTVL.

At least ten counts were recorded for this clonotype. The J gene is TRBJ1-1, the V gene TRBV7-2; D possibly corresponds to TRBD1 (5 bases). The CDR3 sequence is 16 residues long. Germline CDR1 reads SGHTA; CDR2 reads FQGNSA. V dropped 4 bases and J dropped 2 bases, with 17 bases sitting between them. The CDR3 region is CASSSPAGTINTEAFF. The CDR3 DNA is TGTGCCAGCAGCTCACCCGCGGGGACTATTAACACTGAAGCTTTCTTT.

This clonotype appeared a few times. J is TRBJ2-7 and V is TRBV4-2; TRBD2 matches 10 bases. V lost 2 bases to trimming and J lost 0 bases; unmatched junction nucleotides: 4. From germline, CDR1 is LGHNA and CDR2 YNFKEQ. This CDR3 comprises 16 residues. CDR3 DNA sequence: TGTGCCAGCAGCCAACACCCTAGCGGGAGCTCCTACGAGCAGTACTTC. Translating it yields CASSQHPSGSSYEQYF.

The chain recombines TRBV9 with TRBJ1-3; 9 nucleotides align to TRBD1. CDR1 is SGDLS, CDR2 YYNGEE, per germline. This CDR3 spans 15 amino acids. The junction had 6 bases not matched to a gene; V was cut back by 4 bases and J by 4 bases. This CDR3 is CASSPRTGAGNTIYF. The CDR3 DNA is TGTGCCAGCAGCCCCCGGACAGGGGCAGGAAACACCATATATTTT.